The T cell receptor (beta chain) described here comes from a study of blood T cell repertoires in COVID-19. At the level of the study: From the United States, Italy and Spain came samples of acute and convalescent COVID-19. PBMCs, B-cell-depleted T cells, or T cells were the source of the cDNA or gDNA that made up the material.

CDR3 length: 17 residues. The germline CDR1 and CDR2 sequences are SGHKS and YYEKEE (reference sequence). V lost 0 bases and J lost 1; bases outside the gene matches: 8. Study processing details: Reference gene primer amplification gave estimated nucleated cell counts. Data came from immunoSEQ multiplex PCR; TCRdb stores just in-frame clones and leaves some out. Clone size and the V and J calls come from that table; the DNA yielded D and trimming. The data hold about 240,000 clones, with around 85% observed a single time. The receptor comes from a woman in her twenties or thirties who had recovered from COVID-19. Input material: peripheral blood. The chain uses TRBV5-5 and TRBJ1-1, with 8 bases matching TRBD1. In nucleotides, the CDR3 is TGTGCCAGCAGCTTGGGAAACAGGGGGACGCGGAACACTGAAGCTTTCTTT. Its protein is CASSLGNRGTRNTEAFF.